The entry below gives a single T cell receptor (beta chain) sequence along with its context. The data stem from a study of blood T cell repertoires in COVID-19. Sequencing used immunoSEQ multiplex PCR; TCRdb keeps in-frame clones, though not all of them. The repertoire holds over 85,000 clones, with 87% as singletons. The clonotype originates from a male donor with acute or convalescent COVID-19. Material: peripheral blood.

The CDR3: CASSPRGGIGNQPQHF. The CDR3 DNA reads TGTGCCAGCAGTCCCCGGGGGGGAATCGGCAATCAGCCCCAGCATTTT. The genes are TRBV27 and TRBJ1-5; tentatively, D is TRBD1 (5 bases). The CDR3 loop spans 16 amino acids. CDR1 and CDR2 (germline): MNHEY, SMNVEV (reference sequence). V lost 5 bases and J 2 bases, leaving 16 bases between the germline ends.